Listed below are T cell receptor beta chains from one sample, sequenced in a study of OX40 agonist ivuxolimab in advanced cancers. Assay used: immunoSEQ multiplex PCR; TCRdb lists only in-frame clones, some missing. The sample has 60,000 to 65,000 clones, about 86% seen once. This specimen consisted of CD4+ or CD8+ T cells sorted from blood, obtained in a trial of the OX40 agonist ivuxolimab. These receptors originate from an adult with an advanced solid tumor such as melanoma, head and neck, liver or kidney cancer. Each CDR3 is given with its conserved first and last residue. The D gene is left open where the match is weak. Clone size appears in some rows only: once, few, many, or a class for an expanded clone.

TRBV11-2,.,.,TRBJ1-6,TGTGCCAGCAGCTTACTGGGAAATAATTCACCCCTCCACTTT,CASSLLGNNSPLHF
TRBV5-4,.,once,TRBJ2-3,TGTGCCAGCAGCCCCCCGATTCTGGGTAGGACAGATACGCAGTATTTT,CASSPPILGRTDTQYF
TRBV29-1,.,once,TRBJ1-2,TGCAGCTATTACGAAGGGGGGGCTGGCTACACCTTC,CSYYEGGAGYTF
TRBV4-1,.,.,TRBJ1-3,TGCGCCAGCAGCCAAGGAGCCCCCCCCATGAGCTCTGGAAACACCATATATTTT,CASSQGAPPMSSGNTIYF
TRBV5-4,.,.,TRBJ2-5,TGTGCCAGCAGCTTTAGGGGGCAAGAGACCCAGTACTTC,CASSFRGQETQYF
TRBV7-3,.,.,TRBJ2-5,TGTGCCAGCAGCTCCAACGTGGGGGTCTGGGAGACCCAGTACTTC,CASSSNVGVWETQYF
TRBV5-4,TRBD2,.,TRBJ2-2,TGTGCCAGCAGCTCGGGGACTATCGACACCGGGGAGCTGTTTTTT,CASSSGTIDTGELFF
TRBV18,.,few,TRBJ2-5,TGTGCCAGCTCACGGACAGCAGTAGAGACCCAGTACTTC,CASSRTAVETQYF
TRBV12-2,.,.,TRBJ2-3,TGTGCAAGTCGCTTATCAGGGACTAGCGGTTACACAGATACGCAGTATTTT,CASRLSGTSGYTDTQYF
TRBV19,TRBD1,.,TRBJ1-4,TGTGCCAGTAGTATCCGGGACAGGACTAATGAAAAACTGTTTTTT,CASSIRDRTNEKLFF
TRBV7-6,.,.,TRBJ2-1,TGTGCCAGCAGCGCCGACAGCCTAGGGGGCAATGAGCAGTTCTTC,CASSADSLGGNEQFF
TRBV30,.,few,TRBJ1-6,TGTGCCTGTTTTATGTTGGACGAGAATTCACCCCTCCACTTT,CACFMLDENSPLHF
TRBV25-1,TRBD1,.,TRBJ2-7,TGTGCCACCTCCGGGACAGGGGTATACGAGCAGTACTTC,CATSGTGVYEQYF
TRBV7-9,TRBD2,.,TRBJ2-2,TGTGCCAGCAGCCTATTGACCCGACTAGCGGGGAACACCGGGGAGCTGTTTTTT,CASSLLTRLAGNTGELFF
TRBV13,.,.,TRBJ1-3,TGTGCCAGCAGCAGGCAAGAAGGAGGTGGAAACACCATATATTTT,CASSRQEGGGNTIYF
TRBV7-2,TRBD1,.,TRBJ1-5,TGTGCCAGCAGCTTAGCCGGGACAGGGGGAGGTCAGCCCCAGCATTTT,CASSLAGTGGGQPQHF
TRBV18,.,once,TRBJ2-7,TGTGCCAGCTCACCCCCTGGCACCCCCTACGAGCAGTACTTC,CASSPPGTPYEQYF
TRBV5-6,.,.,TRBJ1-1,TGTGCCAGCAGCTTGTATCAGTCGGGCTCTGAAGCTTTCTTT,CASSLYQSGSEAFF
TRBV27,.,.,TRBJ2-2,TGTGCCAGCAGTTTTTCCACTGGGGAGCTGTTTTTT,CASSFSTGELFF
TRBV5-6,.,.,TRBJ1-1,TGTGCCAGCACACATTTGGCAGGGAACACTGAAGCTTTCTTT,CASTHLAGNTEAFF
TRBV7-9,.,.,TRBJ2-1,TGTGCCAGCCCTCCGGGGAGGAGGATCAATGAGCAGTTCTTC,CASPPGRRINEQFF
TRBV5-4,TRBD2,.,TRBJ2-7,TGTGCCAGCAGCCCCACCCTACTAGCGGGGCCCTACGAGCAGTACTTC,CASSPTLLAGPYEQYF
TRBV7-9,.,.,TRBJ1-1,TGTGCCAGCAGCCCAGGCGGGACAAACATGAACACTGAAGCTTTCTTT,CASSPGGTNMNTEAFF
TRBV4-1,TRBD2,.,TRBJ2-1,TGCGCCAGCAGCCAAGATCAGGCTAGCGGGGGAGGAGAGCAGTTCTTC,CASSQDQASGGGEQFF
TRBV4-1,TRBD2,.,TRBJ2-1,TGCGCCAGCAGCCACCCTGCTAGCGGTTCCTACAATGAGCAGTTCTTC,CASSHPASGSYNEQFF
TRBV10-1,TRBD2,.,TRBJ2-1,TGCGCCAGCAGTACTAGCGGTTACAATGAGCAGTTCTTC,CASSTSGYNEQFF
TRBV5-4,.,.,TRBJ2-5,TGTGCCAGCAGCTTGAACCGAGAGACCCAGTACTTC,CASSLNRETQYF
TRBV5-1,.,.,TRBJ1-2,TGCGCCAGCAGCTTGGTCCCCAACTATGGCTACACCTTC,CASSLVPNYGYTF
TRBV28,.,.,TRBJ1-2,TGTGCCAGCAGACAGGACTATGGCTACACCTTC,CASRQDYGYTF
TRBV2,.,.,TRBJ1-2,TGTGCCAGCAGACTCAACAGGGAATATGGCTACACCTTC,CASRLNREYGYTF
TRBV19,TRBD2,.,TRBJ2-3,TGTGCCAGTAGCCCTGGGGGGGGTGTCGGCACAGATACGCAGTATTTT,CASSPGGGVGTDTQYF
TRBV28,TRBD1,.,TRBJ2-3,TGTGCCAGCAGTACCTACAGGGGGCGAAGCACAGATACGCAGTATTTT,CASSTYRGRSTDTQYF
TRBV5-1,TRBD1,.,TRBJ1-1,TGCGCCAGCAGCTTGGCGACAGGGCGAGAGAGCAGGAACACTGAAGCTTTCTTT,CASSLATGRESRNTEAFF
TRBV7-6,TRBD1,few,TRBJ2-7,TGTGCCAGCAGCTTAAACAGGGGGTTTGGCGAGCAGTACTTC,CASSLNRGFGEQYF
TRBV4-1,.,.,TRBJ1-6,TGCGCCAGCAGCCAAGTATGGACAGCCCTTACACCCCTCCACTTT,CASSQVWTALTPLHF
TRBV7-8,.,.,TRBJ2-3,TGTGCCAGCAGCCCACGACAGGAGAGCACAGATACGCAGTATTTT,CASSPRQESTDTQYF
TRBV4-2,TRBD1,.,TRBJ2-7,TGTGCCAGCAGCCGATCCGGGACAGAGAACTACGAGCAGTACTTC,CASSRSGTENYEQYF
TRBV9,.,few,TRBJ1-1,TGTGCCAGTTCTGTGGGGGGGTCCACTGAAGCTTTCTTT,CASSVGGSTEAFF
TRBV9,.,.,TRBJ1-3,TGTGCCAGCAGCCGACTCTACGGTTCTGGAAACACCATATATTTT,CASSRLYGSGNTIYF
TRBV7-2,.,.,TRBJ1-1,TGTGCCAGCAGCTTAACGGGGGTGGGGAACACTGAAGCTTTCTTT,CASSLTGVGNTEAFF
TRBV15,TRBD1,.,TRBJ2-7,TGTGCCACCAGCAGGCCGACAGGGGGGGTTTACGAGCAGTACTTC,CATSRPTGGVYEQYF
TRBV5-6,.,.,TRBJ1-2,TGTGCCAGCAGCTTGTTGGGGGAAGAGGGGAACTATGGCTACACCTTC,CASSLLGEEGNYGYTF
TRBV27,.,.,TRBJ2-7,TGTGCCAGGCACGAGCAGTACTTC,CARHEQYF
TRBV7-2,.,.,TRBJ1-1,TGTGCCAGCAGCTTAGTAATCACTGAAGCTTTCTTT,CASSLVITEAFF
TRBV28,.,.,TRBJ1-1,TGTGCCAGCAGAAGAGAGGGGTGGAACACTGAAGCTTTCTTT,CASRREGWNTEAFF